What follows describes a single T cell receptor beta chain. The antigen is not known. CD45RO-CCR7+CD27+CD95- cells counted as naive CD8+ T cells. The data were obtained in a study of CXCR3-negative and CXCR3-positive naive CD8 T cells. The CDR3 has 14 amino acids. UMI labels and 5' RACE were used to prepare the TRB cDNA libraries. Reprocessing the 5' RACE reads, TCRdb reports a single entry for every CDR3 protein and omits DNA. The sample holds around 63,000 distinct CDR3 sequences. Overall study results and limits: Researchers report that CXCR3-positive naive cells carry more hydrophobic TRB CDR3s than CXCR3-negative naive cells. TRB CDR3 properties indicated TCR strength, while surface CD5 was similar across naive subsets.

This sequence joins TRBV12-3 or TRBV12-4 and TRBJ2-5. Source material: naive CXCR3+ CD8+ T cells from blood. Indicated subset: CD45RO-CCR7+CD27+CD95- naive CD8+ T cells expressing CXCR3 (TNR3+). The sequence was obtained from a human donor in good health. Some clones in this sample may be carry-over from other donors' samples. The CDR3 is CASSFLAAQETQYF.